This T cell receptor beta chain was found in a study of cytomegalovirus exposure and HLA in healthy donors (dated 2017 in TCRdb). Looking at the study overall: According to a later analysis, the roughly 120 validation repertoires were produced on the same platform as the roughly 600 repertoires of the first cohort. The aim of the study was to test whether cataloging public T cell receptors could identify signatures of past pathogen exposure. Besides the first cohort of roughly 640 subjects, a separate validation cohort made up of 120 different subjects was used. To predict cytomegalovirus infection status, the study combined high-throughput TCR immunosequencing, statistical association of individual TCRs with disease status, and machine learning.

The CDR3 runs 14 amino acids, cysteine and phenylalanine included. The DNA shown is the 42-base CDR3, in frame from base 1. CDR1 and CDR2, looked up from the germline V gene (reference sequence), are MNHEY and SMNVEV. Germline trimming: 10 bases from V, 3 bases from J; junction bases outside gene matches: 11. What the study reported, not specific to this receptor: Most TCR sequences were observed very rarely across donors, whereas some public TCRs were present in many individuals. A few of the identified cytomegalovirus-associated TCR beta chains were confirmed in vitro to be specific for cytomegalovirus antigens. Of the cluster scores, roughly 95% were above 0 in a later analysis, which found that TCRs clustered in the first cohort also tended to co-occur in the 120 validation repertoires. Cytomegalovirus status was reported to be diagnosed by the classifier with high specificity and sensitivity in both the original and validation cohorts. The validation cohort had no HLA typing available for a later analysis, so co-occurrence within that cohort was assessed over all 120 or so repertoires. The authors suggested that the approach could potentially be generalized to other disease states and immunological phenotypes. A total of about 150 TCR beta chains were listed by the study as associated with cytomegalovirus.

Receptor amplification or capture employed the immunoSEQ multiplex PCR assay. On the study's bioinformatics: A statistical classification framework was developed to diagnose cytomegalovirus status using the catalog of TCR beta chain sequences. The table comes from immuneACCESS by way of TCRdb, which keeps in-frame sequences with V and J called. Part of the clones is missing from these tables; in studies checked, under half for an unresolved V gene and the rest for unknown reasons. That table gives V, J and clone size, and the DNA gave D and trimming. The sample yields 300,000 to 400,000 clones; just over 85% were counted once. The ten largest clones represent under 0.95% of the sample. Details on this clone: Its target antigen remains unknown. The sample holds no much larger clone one base away, and base qualities are not on file.

The donors were included in the validation cohort of 130 or so subjects, a group kept apart from the approximately 700-subject first cohort. The receptor was derived from a woman under 30 in good health and CMV-seronegative. The sample taken for sequencing was PBMCs. The sequence links TRBV27 to TRBJ1-2, and TRBD1 aligns with 7 junction nucleotides. The nucleotide sequence is given as TGTGCCACCAGAAAAGAGGGACAGTACTATGGCTACACCTTC. This translates into CATRKEGQYYGYTF.